The rows below give T cell receptor beta chains drawn from one sample of a study of TIL therapy for anti-PD-1-resistant metastatic lung cancer. TCRdb keeps only in-frame clones here, not all; method: immunoSEQ multiplex PCR. The data hold about 46,000 clones, with approximately 86% observed a single time. This material consisted of blood, taken at baseline. The receptor source for this set is a person aged 25-80 years with non-small cell lung cancer. Both conserved end residues are part of each CDR3. Fields, in order: J gene, D gene, clone size, V gene, CDR3 protein, CDR3 DNA. D genes are given only for firm matches. Size values are once, few and many counts, or a class for expanded clones, and some rows have none.

j_call: TRBJ1-2
d_call: TRBD1
clone_size: .
v_call: TRBV28
cdr3_aa: CASSSLDRDNYGYTF
cdr3_nt: TGTGCCAGCAGTTCACTAGACAGGGACAACTATGGCTACACCTTC

j_call: TRBJ2-1
d_call: TRBD2
clone_size: .
v_call: TRBV7-9
cdr3_aa: CASTLGLAGGLDEQFF
cdr3_nt: TGTGCCAGCACCCTGGGACTAGCGGGAGGTTTAGATGAGCAGTTCTTC

j_call: TRBJ2-5
d_call: .
clone_size: .
v_call: TRBV10-1
cdr3_aa: CASSEGGIVQETQYF
cdr3_nt: TGCGCCAGCAGTGAGGGCGGAATAGTCCAAGAGACCCAGTACTTC

j_call: TRBJ2-3
d_call: .
clone_size: once
v_call: TRBV7-9
cdr3_aa: CASSLRLGHSTDTQYF
cdr3_nt: TGTGCCAGCAGCTTAAGGTTGGGCCATAGCACAGATACGCAGTATTTT

j_call: TRBJ1-6
d_call: .
clone_size: .
v_call: TRBV3-1/TRBV3-2
cdr3_aa: CASSQGVSPPISPLHF
cdr3_nt: TGTGCCAGCAGCCAAGGGGTCAGCCCCCCAATTTCACCCCTCCACTTT

j_call: TRBJ1-6
d_call: TRBD1
clone_size: few
v_call: TRBV19
cdr3_aa: CASSRGTANNSPLHF
cdr3_nt: TGTGCCAGTAGTAGAGGGACAGCCAACAATTCACCCCTCCACTTT

j_call: TRBJ2-4
d_call: .
clone_size: .
v_call: TRBV29-1
cdr3_aa: CSVVRMDIQYF
cdr3_nt: TGCAGCGTCGTCCGTATGGACATTCAGTACTTC

j_call: TRBJ2-1
d_call: TRBD2
clone_size: once
v_call: TRBV2
cdr3_aa: CASSGQRGAGEQFF
cdr3_nt: TGTGCCAGCAGTGGCCAGCGGGGGGCTGGTGAGCAGTTCTTC

j_call: TRBJ2-7
d_call: .
clone_size: .
v_call: TRBV27
cdr3_aa: CASSSAGQNFYEQYF
cdr3_nt: TGTGCCAGCAGTTCCGCGGGACAGAACTTCTACGAGCAGTACTTC

j_call: TRBJ2-7
d_call: TRBD1
clone_size: .
v_call: TRBV5-1
cdr3_aa: CASSLPGTGGISYEQYF
cdr3_nt: TGCGCCAGCAGCTTGCCCGGGACAGGGGGCATTTCCTACGAGCAGTACTTC

j_call: TRBJ1-6
d_call: TRBD1
clone_size: .
v_call: TRBV7-2
cdr3_aa: CASSSGQGRSPLHF
cdr3_nt: TGTGCCAGCAGCTCAGGACAGGGACGGTCACCCCTCCACTTT

j_call: TRBJ2-3
d_call: .
clone_size: .
v_call: TRBV7-2
cdr3_aa: CASSLGGGSDTQYF
cdr3_nt: TGTGCCAGCAGCTTGGGAGGGGGCTCAGATACGCAGTATTTT

j_call: TRBJ1-6
d_call: .
clone_size: .
v_call: TRBV21-1
cdr3_aa: CASSKYRVFTHF
cdr3_nt: TGTGCCAGCAGCAAATACCGGGTCTTTACCCACTTT

j_call: TRBJ1-3
d_call: .
clone_size: few
v_call: TRBV7-9
cdr3_aa: CASSLGGTPDTIYF
cdr3_nt: TGTGCCAGCAGCTTAGGGGGGACACCTGACACCATATATTTT

j_call: TRBJ2-3
d_call: TRBD2
clone_size: .
v_call: TRBV18
cdr3_aa: CASSPRPPSGGTYVMDTQYF
cdr3_nt: TGTGCCAGCTCACCACGCCCCCCTAGCGGGGGAACCTACGTTATGGATACGCAGTATTTT

j_call: TRBJ2-5
d_call: .
clone_size: .
v_call: TRBV28
cdr3_aa: CASTGDYPGETQYF
cdr3_nt: TGTGCCAGCACAGGGGACTACCCGGGGGAGACCCAGTACTTC

j_call: TRBJ2-5
d_call: .
clone_size: .
v_call: TRBV5-1
cdr3_aa: CASSLAVTSQETQYF
cdr3_nt: TGCGCCAGCAGCTTGGCCGTGACAAGCCAAGAGACCCAGTACTTC

j_call: TRBJ2-7
d_call: .
clone_size: .
v_call: TRBV28
cdr3_aa: CASTTESYEQYF
cdr3_nt: TGTGCCAGCACAACCGAGTCCTACGAGCAGTACTTC

j_call: TRBJ1-1
d_call: .
clone_size: .
v_call: TRBV4-1
cdr3_aa: CASSQDRNVLGTEAFF
cdr3_nt: TGCGCCAGCAGCCAAGACAGGAATGTTTTAGGGACTGAAGCTTTCTTT

j_call: TRBJ2-1
d_call: .
clone_size: .
v_call: TRBV5-6
cdr3_aa: CASSLFESSYNEQFF
cdr3_nt: TGTGCCAGCAGCTTGTTCGAAAGCTCCTACAATGAGCAGTTCTTC

j_call: TRBJ2-1
d_call: .
clone_size: .
v_call: TRBV6-5
cdr3_aa: CASSRDSSRGNEQFF
cdr3_nt: TGTGCCAGCAGTCGCGACAGCTCTCGGGGCAATGAGCAGTTCTTC

j_call: TRBJ2-1
d_call: .
clone_size: .
v_call: TRBV6-6
cdr3_aa: CASSPGWGRPVDEQFF
cdr3_nt: TGTGCCAGCAGCCCCGGGTGGGGGAGGCCTGTGGATGAGCAGTTCTTC